The 32 T cell receptor beta chains in this list originate from one sample, sequenced in a study of shared clonotypes between healthy human individuals. Data came from immunoSEQ multiplex PCR; TCRdb stores just in-frame clones and leaves some out. The repertoire has about 480,000 clones, approximately 79% of them found once; the top ten carry 12%. Sequenced sample: PBMCs. These receptors were obtained from a woman aged 40 to 50 in good health. Some clones in this sample may be carry-over from other donors' samples.

In this sample, this clone turned up once. This sequence joins TRBV5-5 and TRBJ2-5; 11 positions agree with TRBD1. Germline values: CDR1 SGHKS, CDR2 YYEKEE (reference sequence). V trimming: 0 bases; J trimming: 5 bases; junction bases outside the gene matches: 9. The CDR3 is 17 amino acids. DNA of the CDR3: TGTGCCAGCAGCTTGGGTCTTGGACAGGGGGCAGGGGAGACCCAGTACTTC. Residues: CASSLGLGQGAGETQYF.

The V call is TRBV7-3, the J call TRBJ2-6; D may correspond to TRBD1 or TRBD2 (5 bases each). Germline loops: CDR1 SGHTA, CDR2 FQGTGA. Trimming took off 5 bases at V and 0 bases at J, with 14 bases between the two ends. The CDR3 has 17 residues. The DNA for the CDR3 is TGTGCCAGCAGCGCTCGGGACGGTAACTCTGGGGCCAACGTCCTGACTTTC. This gives the protein CASSARDGNSGANVLTF.

The rearrangement links TRBV6-1 to TRBJ1-2; no definite D call. The V gene lost 4 bases and the J gene lost 2 bases, with 8 bases spanning the gap. CDR1 and CDR2 (germline): MNHNS, SASEGT. There are 13 residues in the CDR3. CDR3 bases: TGTGCCAGCAGTGTATTACAGAACTATGGCTACACCTTC. Its protein is CASSVLQNYGYTF.

J is TRBJ2-1 and V is TRBV7-9; 8 bases line up with TRBD2. The CDR3 spans 14 residues. With 6 bases clipped from V and 3 bases from J, the junction kept 4 bases outside the gene matches. Germline V lookup: CDR1 SEHNR, CDR2 FQNEAQ (reference sequence). CDR3 in DNA: TGTGCCAGCAGTTGGAGCGGGAGCTACAATGAGCAGTTCTTC. It encodes CASSWSGSYNEQFF.

The chain has TRBV30 and TRBJ1-2; D gene ambiguous. The germline V gene encodes CDR1 GTSNPN and CDR2 SVGIG (reference sequence). The V end was cut by 3 bases, the J end by 7 bases, with 18 bases between. CDR3 length equals 14 residues. This chain's CDR3 is CAWSAWGSGSGYTF. The CDR3 region has the DNA TGTGCCTGGAGCGCCTGGGGTAGCGGGTCTGGCTACACCTTC.

V usage is TRBV4-2 and J usage is TRBJ1-1; D might be TRBD1 (5 bases). The CDR3 is made up of 14 amino acids. Trimming took 3 bases from V and 3 from J, leaving 11 bases between them. From germline, CDR1 is LGHNA and CDR2 YNFKEQ. CDR3 sequence (DNA): TGTGCCAGCAGCCAGGGTATAGGGGACACTGAAGCTTTCTTT. Translation: CASSQGIGDTEAFF.

This clone was observed a handful of times. The V call is TRBV18, the J call TRBJ2-5, with unresolved D. CDR1 is KGHSH, CDR2 LQKENI, per germline. Trimming stripped 2 bases from V and 5 bases from J, with 9 bases between. The length of the CDR3 is 13 residues. DNA of the CDR3: TGTGCCAGCTCACCATTCGATTTGGAGACCCAGTACTTC. This translates into CASSPFDLETQYF.

In this sample, this clone turned up a few times. The same CDR3 arises from other DNA sequences in this sample as well. V gene TRBV5-1 combines with J gene TRBJ1-1; tentatively, D is TRBD1 (6 bases). This CDR3 has 13 residues. The V and J ends lost 3 bases and 2 bases respectively, with 8 bases between them. Per the germline V gene, CDR1 is SGHRS and CDR2 is YFSETQ. The CDR3 is CASSSQGNTEAFF. CDR3 sequence (DNA): TGCGCCAGCAGCTCACAGGGAAACACTGAAGCTTTCTTT.

This clone was recorded a few times. The chain recombines TRBV5-4 with TRBJ2-1; maybe TRBD1 (6 bases). Looked up from germline, CDR1 is SGHNT and CDR2 is YYREEE (reference sequence). Trimming cost V 2 bases and J 7 bases, with 19 bases left between them. The CDR3 is 16 residues long. The CDR3: CASSLDRTALGNEQFF. CDR3 nucleotides: TGTGCCAGCAGCTTAGACAGGACGGCTTTAGGAAATGAGCAGTTCTTC. The full variable domain, completed using reference TRBV5-4 and TRBJ2-1, is ETGVTQSPTHLIKTRGQQVTLRCSSQSGHNTVSWYQQALGQGPQFIFQYYREEENGRGNFPPRFSGLQFPNYSSELNVNALELDDSALYLCASSLDRTALGNEQFFGPGTRLTVL.

Details on this clone: Other DNA sequences of this sample code for an identical CDR3. V usage is TRBV18 and J usage is TRBJ2-5, with no clear D. CDR3 length equals 11 residues. In germline, CDR1 is KGHSH, CDR2 LQKENI. V was clipped by 2 bases and J by 5 bases, with 3 bases between them. CDR3 sequence (DNA): TGTGCCAGCTCACCAGACGAGACCCAGTACTTC. This codes for CASSPDETQYF.

This sequence joins TRBV5-1 and TRBJ1-4; TRBD1 matches at 7 bases. The junction had 5 bases not matched to a gene; V was cut back by 2 bases and J by 4 bases. The CDR3 is made up of 15 amino acids. CDR1 SGHRS and CDR2 YFSETQ come from the germline V gene. The CDR3 DNA reads as TGCGCCAGCAGCTTAACAGGGGTCAATAATGAAAAACTGTTTTTT. It yields the protein CASSLTGVNNEKLFF. Variable domain in full (rest from reference TRBV5-1 and TRBJ1-4): KAGVTQTPRYLIKTRGQQVTLSCSPISGHRSVSWYQQTPGQGLQFLFEYFSETQRNKGNFPGRFSGRQFSNSRSEMNVSTLELGDSALYLCASSLTGVNNEKLFFGSGTQLSVL.

V and J are TRBV11-2 and TRBJ2-7; D unclear. The CDR3 is 16 residues long. Per germline, CDR1 SGHAT and CDR2 FQNNGV. V lost 0 bases and J lost 1, with 13 bases in between. The CDR3 DNA reads TGTGCCAGCAGCTTAGAGGGTGATGCCTTTTCCTACGAGCAGTACTTC. Protein: CASSLEGDAFSYEQYF.

This chain links TRBV2 with TRBJ1-4; D is undetermined. The V gene's germline CDR1 is SNHLY and CDR2 FYNNEI. V was pared by 7 bases and J by 8 bases, with 11 bases between. The CDR3 extends over 12 amino acids. DNA of the CDR3: TGTGCCAGCACGGGGTACACGGAAAAACTGTTTTTT. Its translation is CASTGYTEKLFF.

The V call is TRBV7-9, the J call TRBJ2-7; 8 nucleotides match TRBD1. Germline assignment: CDR1 SEHNR and CDR2 FQNEAQ (reference sequence). J was trimmed by 5 bases and V by 5 bases; bases with no gene match: 5. This CDR3 region has 13 residues. CDR3 nucleotides: TGTGCCAGCAGCCAGGGGGCAACCAACGAGCAGTACTTC. Translated: CASSQGATNEQYF.

The chain has TRBV10-3 and TRBJ1-1; D gene unclear. CDR3 size: 13 residues. The V end lost 4 bases, the J end lost 1 base, and 7 bases lay between the germline ends. Germline CDR1 is ENHRY and CDR2 is SYGVKD. The CDR3 is CAISGRKNTEAFF. In DNA, the CDR3 is TGTGCCATCAGTGGGAGGAAGAACACTGAAGCTTTCTTT.

This rearrangement joins TRBV2 to TRBJ2-7, with D possibly being TRBD1 (5 bases). CDR1 SNHLY and CDR2 FYNNEI come from the germline V gene. This CDR3 comprises 12 residues. Trimming shortened V by 7 bases and J by 6 bases, and 13 bases separated the two germline ends. The CDR3 sequence is CASKWAQGEQYF. CDR3 nucleotide sequence: TGTGCCAGCAAATGGGCGCAGGGCGAGCAGTACTTC.

The CDR3, as DNA: TGTGCCAGCAGCTTGATAGGGGCTAGCGGGGCCTACGAGCAGTACTTC. Its translation: CASSLIGASGAYEQYF. The J gene is TRBJ2-7, the V gene TRBV5-6, with 9 positions matching TRBD2. Germline CDR1 SGHDT, CDR2 YYEEEE. The CDR3 runs 16 residues. The V segment lost 1 base and the J segment 2 bases; nucleotides outside the gene matches: 7.

V gene TRBV6-1 combines with J gene TRBJ2-7; TRBD1 agrees at 10 bases. The CDR3 sequence is 16 residues long. CDR1 and CDR2 (germline): MNHNS, SASEGT. After removal of 4 bases from V and 0 bases from J, the junction contained 6 bases not matched to a gene. The CDR3 region is CASSGGQGTSSYEQYF. In DNA form, the CDR3 reads TGTGCCAGCAGTGGGGGACAGGGGACGAGCTCCTACGAGCAGTACTTC.

CDR3 residues: CASSYARGSGEQFF. The CDR3 DNA reads as TGTGCCAGCAGCTACGCGCGCGGATCCGGTGAGCAGTTCTTC. The V call is TRBV7-2, the J call TRBJ2-1; D is ambiguous. The V gene's germline CDR1 is SGHTA and CDR2 FQGNSA. Trimming left V 4 bases short and J 9 bases short, with 16 bases between. The length of the CDR3 is 14 residues.

A note on this clone: Because the CDR3's place on the DNA is in doubt, the DNA is left out and the CDR3 is given as listed by TCRdb. The gene calls are TRBV7-8 and TRBJ2-1; the table's D call of TRBD2 was not tested on the DNA. Inclusive of both ends, the CDR3 amounts to 14 amino acids. Germline values: CDR1 SGHVS, CDR2 FQNEAQ. CDR3 loop: CASSLALVAGGIFF.

The V and J genes are TRBV2 and TRBJ1-5, with D unclear. Between the trimmed V and J ends, which lost 4 bases and 7 bases, there was a span of 8 bases. In germline, CDR1 is SNHLY, CDR2 FYNNEI. The CDR3 loop spans 12 amino acids. The CDR3 here is CASSGGYQPQHF. The CDR3 nucleotides are TGTGCCAGCAGTGGAGGGTACCAGCCCCAGCATTTT.

The chain is built from TRBV29-1 and TRBJ2-5, with TRBD1 identical over 10 bases. The germline gives CDR1 SQVTM, CDR2 ANQGSEA. The junction had 2 bases not matched to a gene; V was cut back by 3 bases and J by 4 bases. This CDR3 is built from 13 residues. CDR3: CSVEWTGGETQYF. In nucleotides, the CDR3 is TGCAGCGTTGAGTGGACAGGGGGAGAGACCCAGTACTTC.

The V and J genes are TRBV5-4 and TRBJ2-5, with TRBD1 matching 11 bases. J lost 4 bases, V lost 4 bases, and 3 bases had no gene match. Germline V gene lookup returns CDR1 SGHNT and CDR2 YYREEE (reference sequence). The CDR3 loop spans 14 amino acids. CDR3 loop: CASSTGQGAETQYF. The CDR3, as DNA: TGTGCCAGCAGCACCGGACAGGGGGCAGAGACCCAGTACTTC. The whole variable domain, remainder taken from reference TRBV5-4 and TRBJ2-5, is ETGVTQSPTHLIKTRGQQVTLRCSSQSGHNTVSWYQQALGQGPQFIFQYYREEENGRGNFPPRFSGLQFPNYSSELNVNALELDDSALYLCASSTGQGAETQYFGPGTRLLVL.

This clone has only one observation. The gene calls are TRBV30 and TRBJ1-2; D ambiguous. Per the germline V gene, CDR1 is GTSNPN and CDR2 is SVGIG (reference sequence). Between the trimmed V and J ends, which lost 1 base and 4 bases, there was a span of 7 bases. There are 12 residues in the CDR3. The CDR3 DNA reads as TGTGCCTGGAGTGCAAACAGCTATGGCTACACCTTC. It is translated as CAWSANSYGYTF.

V gene TRBV28 combines with J gene TRBJ2-1; tentatively, D is TRBD2 (5 bases). Between the trimmed V and J ends, which lost 5 bases and 1 base, there was a span of 15 bases. CDR1 and CDR2 from the germline V gene are MDHEN and SYDVKM. The CDR3 contains 16 residues. CDR3 region: CASSGPRGESYNEQFF. The CDR3 DNA reads TGTGCCAGCAGTGGGCCCCGGGGAGAATCCTACAATGAGCAGTTCTTC.

The J gene is TRBJ2-1, the V gene TRBV7-3; 9 bases agree with TRBD2. Unmatched junction bases numbered 4, after V lost 1 base and J lost 0 bases. From germline, CDR1 is SGHTA and CDR2 FQGTGA. The CDR3 loop spans 17 amino acids. Here the CDR3 DNA reads TGTGCCAGCAGCTTAAGGGTTAGCGGGAGCTCCTACAATGAGCAGTTCTTC. Its protein is CASSLRVSGSSYNEQFF. Looking up the rest from reference TRBV7-3 and TRBJ2-1 gives the full variable domain: GAGVSQTPSNKVTEKGKYVELRCDPISGHTALYWYRQSLGQGPEFLIYFQGTGAADDSGLPNDRFFAVRPEGSVSTLKIQRTERGDSAVYLCASSLRVSGSSYNEQFFGPGTRLTVL.

The genes are TRBV5-4 and TRBJ2-7; 11 nucleotides line up with TRBD2. The ends lost 1 base at V and 6 bases at J; junction bases unmatched: 12. The germline V gene has CDR1 SGHNT and CDR2 YYREEE (reference sequence). There are 17 residues in the CDR3. In DNA form, the CDR3 reads TGTGCCAGCAGCTTGTTCAAGGCTAGCGGGAGGATTCGCGAGCAGTACTTC. This translates into CASSLFKASGRIREQYF.

This clone was picked up one time. The V gene is TRBV7-2, the J gene TRBJ1-3; 7 nucleotides align to TRBD1. The V and J ends lost 4 bases and 7 bases, in that order; junction bases with no gene match: 4. The CDR3 spans 13 residues. The germline V gene encodes CDR1 SGHTA and CDR2 FQGNSA. The CDR3 protein is CASSSQQGNTIYF. The CDR3, as DNA: TGTGCCAGCAGCTCCCAACAGGGGAACACCATATATTTT.

This chain connects TRBV11-3 to TRBJ2-1, with no clear D. With 4 bases removed from V and 9 bases from J, the gap between germline ends came to 7 bases. The CDR3 loop spans 11 amino acids. The germline gives CDR1 SGHNT, CDR2 YENEEA. DNA of the CDR3: TGTGCCAGCAGCTGGGGTGGTGAGCAGTTCTTC. Residues: CASSWGGEQFF.

This chain uses TRBV4-2 with TRBJ1-5; D perhaps matches TRBD1 (5 bases). Trimming shortened V by 4 bases and J by 4 bases, and 11 bases separated the two germline ends. Germline lookup yields CDR1 LGHNA and CDR2 YNFKEQ. CDR3 length: 14 residues. The CDR3 region is CASSPEGNNQPQHF. In DNA form, the CDR3 reads TGTGCCAGCAGCCCAGAGGGGAATAATCAGCCCCAGCATTTT.

The rearrangement joins TRBV7-2 to TRBJ1-2; 7 bases line up with TRBD1. Germline assignment: CDR1 SGHTA and CDR2 FQGNSA. The CDR3 sequence is 15 residues long. Trimming cost V 2 bases and J 1 base; bases outside gene matches: 4. The CDR3: CASSLQSGGNYGYTF. Written as DNA, the CDR3 is TGTGCCAGCAGCTTACAATCAGGGGGTAACTATGGCTACACCTTC.

J is TRBJ1-1 and V is TRBV5-1; D is undetermined. V was trimmed by 0 bases and J by 6 bases, leaving 6 bases between them. CDR1 is SGHRS and CDR2 is YFSETQ in the germline V gene. The CDR3 consists of 12 residues. The CDR3 sequence is CASSLEFPEAFF. CDR3 DNA sequence: TGCGCCAGCAGCTTGGAATTCCCTGAAGCTTTCTTT.